Below, one TCR beta chain is given with its context. Its cognate antigen is unknown. The data originate from a study of molecular identifiers for immune sequencing clone quantification. Study-wide points: Clones with over 20 RNA copies captured over 99% of effector molecules but under 1% of naive ones.

Trimming removed 0 bases from V and 3 bases from J; junction bases left unmatched: 5. The CDR3 spans 17 residues. Germline CDR1 reads SGHVS; CDR2 reads FNYEAQ. Each CDR3 protein is one row after TCRdb ran MiXCR on the PCR reads. The sample yields some 580,000 distinct CDR3 sequences, 25% seen once. Sorting was used to obtain naive CD8 T cells (CD8+CD4-CCR7+CD45RA+). The source of this sequence is a human donor in good health. Some libraries in this study had Jurkat cell RNA spiked in. Source material: naive CD8+ T cells from blood, with Jurkat cell RNA spiked in. The subset was: FACS-sorted CD8+CD4-CCR7+CD45RA+ naive T cells. This chain links TRBV7-6 with TRBJ2-7; 13 bases are shared with TRBD2. CDR3 region: CASSLARLAGGNYEQYF. CDR3 nucleotide sequence: TGTGCCAGCAGCTTAGCTCGACTAGCGGGAGGCAACTACGAGCAGTACTTC.